This entry concerns a single T cell receptor beta chain. The antigen is unknown. Method: immunoSEQ multiplex PCR; TCRdb's copy keeps in-frame clones and lacks some. The data hold approximately 2.5 million clones, with roughly nine tenths observed a single time. This record belongs to a study of shared clonotypes between healthy human individuals. General study points: Limitation of the genetic and exposure-history diversity represented came from the few donors.

The sequence was obtained from a man aged 18 to 29 in good health. The sequenced sample consisted of naive CD4+ T cells sorted from blood. Subset indicated: CD45RA+ positively selected.

Here the CDR3 reads CASVAVLGNTIYF. DNA for the CDR3: TGTGCCAGCGTCGCAGTCTTAGGAAACACCATATATTTT. The chain is built from TRBV6-1 and TRBJ1-3, with D unclear. Germline values: CDR1 MNHNS, CDR2 SASEGT. V was clipped by 8 bases and J by 4 bases, with 12 bases between them. The length of the CDR3 is 13 residues.